One TCR beta chain is described in this entry. Its specificity is unknown. This sample was included in a study of graft-versus-host responses after intestinal transplantation. Overall study context: Recipients were given multivisceral, liver-intestinal, or isolated intestinal transplants.

Only in-frame clones appear in the TCRdb table, and some are missing; sequencing was by immunoSEQ multiplex PCR. The data show some 14,000 clones, 70% to 90% seen once. Broader study findings: Recipient marrow harbored GvH clones, some of which surfaced first in ileum or blood. Early post-transplant declines in HvG were associated with peak levels of circulating GvH clones.

Sequencing used bone marrow, obtained 120 to 130 days after intestinal transplantation. This receptor was obtained from a human patient who received an intestinal transplant, so some T cells may come from the graft donor.

CDR3 region: CASSRGSSNNEQFF. The CDR3 coding sequence is TGTGCCAGCAGCCGGGGGTCCTCAAACAATGAGCAGTTCTTC. The V call is TRBV7-6, the J call TRBJ2-1; D might be TRBD2 (6 bases). This CDR3 has 14 amino acids. Germline loops: CDR1 SGHVS, CDR2 FNYEAQ. V lost 5 bases and J 5 bases, leaving 13 bases between the germline ends.